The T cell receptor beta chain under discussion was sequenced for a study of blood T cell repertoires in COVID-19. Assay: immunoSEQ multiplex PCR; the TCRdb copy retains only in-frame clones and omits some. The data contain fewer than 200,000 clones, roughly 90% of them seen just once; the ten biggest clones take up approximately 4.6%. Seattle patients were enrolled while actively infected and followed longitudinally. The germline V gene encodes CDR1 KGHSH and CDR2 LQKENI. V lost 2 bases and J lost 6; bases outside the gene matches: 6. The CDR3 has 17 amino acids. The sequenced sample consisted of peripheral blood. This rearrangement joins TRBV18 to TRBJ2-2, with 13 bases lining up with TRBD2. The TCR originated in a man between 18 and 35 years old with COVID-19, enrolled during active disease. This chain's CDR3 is CASSPTSGRVGSGELFF. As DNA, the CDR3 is TGTGCCAGCTCACCAACTAGCGGGAGGGTCGGATCCGGGGAGCTGTTTTTT.